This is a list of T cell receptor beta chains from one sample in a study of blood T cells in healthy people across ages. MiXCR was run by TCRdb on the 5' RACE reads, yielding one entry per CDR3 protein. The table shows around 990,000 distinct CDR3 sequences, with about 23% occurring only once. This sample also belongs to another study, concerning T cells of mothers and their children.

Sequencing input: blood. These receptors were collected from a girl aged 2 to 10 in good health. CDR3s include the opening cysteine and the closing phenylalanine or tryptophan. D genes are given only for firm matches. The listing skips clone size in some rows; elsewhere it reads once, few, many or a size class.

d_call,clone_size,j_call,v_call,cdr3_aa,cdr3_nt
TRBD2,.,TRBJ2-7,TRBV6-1,CASSIGLAGGLYEQYF,TGTGCCAGCAGCATAGGACTAGCGGGGGGGCTCTACGAGCAGTACTTC
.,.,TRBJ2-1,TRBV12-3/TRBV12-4,CASSWAGNEQFF,TGTGCCAGCAGTTGGGCGGGCAATGAGCAGTTCTTC
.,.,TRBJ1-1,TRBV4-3,CASSPVRGTEAFF,TGCGCCAGCAGCCCTGTCAGGGGCACTGAAGCTTTCTTT
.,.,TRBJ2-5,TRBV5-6,CASSLRRFQEAQYF,TGTGCCAGCAGCCTGCGACGGTTCCAAGAGGCCCAGTACTTC
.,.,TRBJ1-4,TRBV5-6,CASSLAQGLDEKLFF,TGTGCCAGCAGCTTGGCCCAGGGTTTGGATGAAAAACTGTTTTTT
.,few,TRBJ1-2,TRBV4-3,CASSQGGAKDYGYTF,TGCGCCAGCAGCCAAGGAGGGGCCAAGGACTATGGCTACACCTTC
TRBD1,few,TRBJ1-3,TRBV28,CASSRSDRASGNTIYF,TGTGCCAGCAGCCGCTCCGACAGGGCTTCTGGAAACACCATATATTTT
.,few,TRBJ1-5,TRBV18,CASSPGSADNQPQHF,TGTGCCAGCTCACCGGGGAGTGCAGACAATCAGCCCCAGCATTTT
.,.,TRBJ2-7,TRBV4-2,CASSQWGDSGYEQYF,TGTGCCAGCAGCCAGTGGGGGGACTCCGGTTACGAGCAGTACTTC
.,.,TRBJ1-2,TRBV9,CASSVAETESNYGYTF,TGTGCCAGCAGCGTAGCTGAGACAGAAAGTAACTATGGCTACACCTTC
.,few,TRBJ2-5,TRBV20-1,CSAGAVPRETQYF,TGCAGTGCTGGAGCCGTCCCGAGGGAGACCCAGTACTTC
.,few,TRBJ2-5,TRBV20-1,CSARDTTRAPETQYF,TGCAGTGCTAGAGATACTACGAGGGCCCCAGAGACCCAGTACTTC
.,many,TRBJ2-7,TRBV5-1,CASSLEASYEQYF,TGCGCCAGCAGCTTGGAGGCATCCTACGAGCAGTACTTC
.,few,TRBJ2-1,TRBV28,CASSLPPQYNEQFF,TGTGCCAGCAGTTTGCCCCCTCAGTACAATGAGCAGTTCTTC
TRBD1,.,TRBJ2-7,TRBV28,CASSLPGQGLWEQYF,TGTGCCAGCAGTTTACCGGGACAGGGGCTGTGGGAGCAGTACTTC
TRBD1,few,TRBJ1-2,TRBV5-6,CASSGGQGNGYTF,TGTGCCAGCAGCGGCGGACAGGGGAATGGCTACACCTTC
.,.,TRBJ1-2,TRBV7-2,CASSLIAADPTFNYGYTF,TGTGCCAGCAGCTTAATCGCAGCAGATCCTACTTTTAACTATGGCTACACCTTC
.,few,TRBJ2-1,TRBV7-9,CAWGSNNEQFF,TGTGCCTGGGGCAGTAACAATGAGCAGTTCTTC
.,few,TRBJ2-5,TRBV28,CASSFRVPQETQYF,TGTGCCAGCAGTTTTCGGGTTCCTCAAGAGACCCAGTACTTC
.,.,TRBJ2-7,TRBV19,CASSISVFYEQYF,TGTGCCAGTAGTATAAGCGTATTCTACGAGCAGTACTTC
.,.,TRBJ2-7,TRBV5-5,CASSSEDRYEQYF,TGTGCCAGCAGCTCGGAGGACAGATACGAGCAGTACTTC
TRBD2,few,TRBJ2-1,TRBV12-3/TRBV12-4,CASRIREGHEQFF,TGTGCCAGCAGGATCAGGGAGGGCCATGAGCAGTTCTTC
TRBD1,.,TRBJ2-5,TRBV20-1,CSANQGAETQYF,TGCAGTGCTAATCAGGGGGCAGAGACCCAGTACTTC
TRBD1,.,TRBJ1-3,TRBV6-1,CASSLKGQGSGNTIYF,TGTGCCAGCAGTCTAAAGGGACAGGGATCAGGAAACACCATATATTTT
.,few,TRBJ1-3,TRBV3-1,CASHMQRVISGNTIYF,TGTGCCAGCCACATGCAAAGGGTCATCTCTGGAAACACCATATATTTT
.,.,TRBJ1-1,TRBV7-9,CASSLTDSMNTEAFF,TGTGCCAGCAGCCTGACCGACAGTATGAACACTGAAGCTTTCTTT
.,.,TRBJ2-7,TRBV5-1,CASSLEGGNYEQYF,TGCGCCAGCAGCTTGGAGGGGGGGAACTACGAGCAGTACTTC
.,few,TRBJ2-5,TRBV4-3,CASSQDRDVGTQYF,TGCGCCAGCAGCCAAGACAGGGATGTAGGGACCCAGTACTTC
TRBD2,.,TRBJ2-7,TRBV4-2,CASSPSGGASYEQYF,TGTGCCAGCAGCCCCAGCGGGGGAGCTTCCTACGAGCAGTACTTC
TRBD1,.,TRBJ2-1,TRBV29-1,CSVAGTGSYNEQFF,TGCAGCGTCGCCGGGACAGGGTCCTACAATGAGCAGTTCTTC